One TCR beta chain is described in this entry. Germline V CDR1 and CDR2: MNHEY, SMNVEV (reference sequence). Between the trimmed V and J ends, which lost 0 bases and 5 bases, there was a span of 8 bases. This CDR3 spans 13 amino acids. The sample belongs to a study of Tregs in tolerant kidney transplant recipients. Measured with immunoSEQ multiplex PCR; TCRdb has only the in-frame clones, and not every one. The repertoire consists of 75,000 to 100,000 clones, with roughly nine tenths occurring once and the leading ten covering over 4%. Source material: CD8+ T cells from blood. The receptor was derived from a human donor in good health. The chain combines TRBV27 with TRBJ2-7; D remains ambiguous. The CDR3 is CASSLSIRDEQYF. As DNA, the CDR3 is TGTGCCAGCAGTTTATCCATCCGGGACGAGCAGTACTTC.